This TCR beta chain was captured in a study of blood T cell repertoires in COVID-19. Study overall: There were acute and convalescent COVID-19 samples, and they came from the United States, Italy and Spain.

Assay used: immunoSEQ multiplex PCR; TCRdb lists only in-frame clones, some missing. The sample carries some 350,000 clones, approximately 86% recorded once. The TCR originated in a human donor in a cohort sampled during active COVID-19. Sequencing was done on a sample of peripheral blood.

CDR3 sequence (DNA): TGTGCCAGTACCTACAGGGGCGCGAACACTGAAGCTTTCTTT. Amino acids: CASTYRGANTEAFF. This sequence joins TRBV19 and TRBJ1-1; 7 bases agree with TRBD1. V was pared by 7 bases and J by 1 base, with 6 bases of the junction left unmatched. CDR1 LNHDA and CDR2 SQIVND come from the germline V gene (reference sequence). This CDR3 is 14 amino acids long.